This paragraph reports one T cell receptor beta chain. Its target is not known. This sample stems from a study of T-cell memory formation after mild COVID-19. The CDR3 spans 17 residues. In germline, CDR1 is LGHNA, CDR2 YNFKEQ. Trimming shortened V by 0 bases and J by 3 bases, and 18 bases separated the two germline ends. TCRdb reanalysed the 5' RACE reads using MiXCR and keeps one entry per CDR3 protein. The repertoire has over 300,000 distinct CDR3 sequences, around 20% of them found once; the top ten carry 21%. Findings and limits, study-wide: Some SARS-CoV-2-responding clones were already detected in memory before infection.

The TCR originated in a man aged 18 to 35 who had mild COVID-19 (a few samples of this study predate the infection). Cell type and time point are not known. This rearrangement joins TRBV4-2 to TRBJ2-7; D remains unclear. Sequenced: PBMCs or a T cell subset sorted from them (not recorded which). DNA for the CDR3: TGTGCCAGCAGCCAAGATCGTGGACCCAACCGCGGCTACGAGCAGTACTTC. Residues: CASSQDRGPNRGYEQYF.